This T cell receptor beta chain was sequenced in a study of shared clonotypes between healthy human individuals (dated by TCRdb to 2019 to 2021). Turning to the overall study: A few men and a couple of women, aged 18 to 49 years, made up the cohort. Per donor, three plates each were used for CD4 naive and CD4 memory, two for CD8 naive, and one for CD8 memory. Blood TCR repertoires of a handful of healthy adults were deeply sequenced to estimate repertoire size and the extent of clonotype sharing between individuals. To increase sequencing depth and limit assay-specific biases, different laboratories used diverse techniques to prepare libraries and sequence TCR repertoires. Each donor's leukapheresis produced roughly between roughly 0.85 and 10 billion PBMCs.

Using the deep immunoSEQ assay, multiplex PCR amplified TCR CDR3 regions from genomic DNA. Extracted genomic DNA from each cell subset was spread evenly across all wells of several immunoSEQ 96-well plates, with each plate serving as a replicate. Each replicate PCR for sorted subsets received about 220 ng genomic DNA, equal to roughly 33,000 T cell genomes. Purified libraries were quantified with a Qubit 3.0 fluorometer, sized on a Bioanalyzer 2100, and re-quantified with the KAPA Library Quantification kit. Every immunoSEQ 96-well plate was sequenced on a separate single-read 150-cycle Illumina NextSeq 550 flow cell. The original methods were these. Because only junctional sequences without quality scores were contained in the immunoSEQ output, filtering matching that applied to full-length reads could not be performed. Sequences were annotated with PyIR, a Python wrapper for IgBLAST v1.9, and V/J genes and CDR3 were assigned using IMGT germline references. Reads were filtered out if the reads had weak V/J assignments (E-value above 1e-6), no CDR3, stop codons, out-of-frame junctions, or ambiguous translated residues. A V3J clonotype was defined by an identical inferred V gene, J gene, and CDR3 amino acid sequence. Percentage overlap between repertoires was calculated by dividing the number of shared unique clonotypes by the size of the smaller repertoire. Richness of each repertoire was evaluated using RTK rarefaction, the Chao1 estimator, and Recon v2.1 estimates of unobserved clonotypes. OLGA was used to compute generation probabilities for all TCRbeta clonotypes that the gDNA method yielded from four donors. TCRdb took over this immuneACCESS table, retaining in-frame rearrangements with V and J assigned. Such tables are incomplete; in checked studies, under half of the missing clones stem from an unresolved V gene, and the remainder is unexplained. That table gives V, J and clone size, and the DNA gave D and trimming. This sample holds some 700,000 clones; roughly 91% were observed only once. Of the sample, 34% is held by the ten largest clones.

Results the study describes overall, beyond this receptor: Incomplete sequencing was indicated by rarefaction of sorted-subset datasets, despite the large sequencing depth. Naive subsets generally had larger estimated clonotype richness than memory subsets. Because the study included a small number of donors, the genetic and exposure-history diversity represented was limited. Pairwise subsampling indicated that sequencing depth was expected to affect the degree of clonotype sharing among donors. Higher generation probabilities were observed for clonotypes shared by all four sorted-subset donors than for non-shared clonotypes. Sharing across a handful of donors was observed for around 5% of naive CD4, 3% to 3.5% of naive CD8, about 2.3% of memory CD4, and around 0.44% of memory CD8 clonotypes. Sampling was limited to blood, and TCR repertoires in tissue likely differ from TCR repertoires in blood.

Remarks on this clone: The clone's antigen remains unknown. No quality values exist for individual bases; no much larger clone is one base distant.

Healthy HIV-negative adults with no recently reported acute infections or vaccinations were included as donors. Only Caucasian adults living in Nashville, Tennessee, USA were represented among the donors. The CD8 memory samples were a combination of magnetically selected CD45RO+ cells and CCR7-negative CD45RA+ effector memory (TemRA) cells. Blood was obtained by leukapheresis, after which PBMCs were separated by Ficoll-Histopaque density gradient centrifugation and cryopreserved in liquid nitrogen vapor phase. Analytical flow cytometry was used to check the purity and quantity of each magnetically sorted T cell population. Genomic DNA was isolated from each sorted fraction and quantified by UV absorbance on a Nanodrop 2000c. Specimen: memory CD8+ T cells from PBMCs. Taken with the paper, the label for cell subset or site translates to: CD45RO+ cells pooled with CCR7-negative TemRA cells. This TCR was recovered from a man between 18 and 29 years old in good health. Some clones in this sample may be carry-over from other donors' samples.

The CDR3 here reads CASRGTGGTGELFF. The DNA is TGCGCCAGCAGGGGGACAGGGGGAACCGGGGAGCTGTTTTTT. The V and J genes are TRBV10-2 and TRBJ2-2; 11 nucleotides in the junction match TRBD1. Germline trimming amounts to 6 bases on V and 5 bases on J, with 2 as the count of junction bases outside the gene matches. From cysteine to phenylalanine, the CDR3 is 14 amino acids long. The DNA shown is the 42-base CDR3, in frame from base 1. Reading the germline V gene gives CDR1 WSHSY and CDR2 SAAADI.